This T cell receptor (beta chain) appears in the sequencing data of a study of metastatic and nonmetastatic thyroid tumors. General study points: Malignant thyroid tumors reportedly exceeded benign nodules significantly in TCR beta diversity, with the difference appearing in blood and tumor.

TCRdb reanalyzed the PCR reads with MiXCR. Of 26,000 or so clones listed, around a sixth were seen once; the top ten hold about 5.7%. This clone has ten or more counts. The antigen remains unidentified. Patients had received no treatment of any kind before thyroid surgery. Sequencing input: blood. The source is a male donor with papillary thyroid cancer or a benign thyroid nodule (not recorded which). Some clones in this sample may be carry-over from other donors' samples.

CDR3 in amino acids: CSVVGQDYGYTF. The DNA for the CDR3 is TGCAGCGTTGTTGGACAGGACTATGGCTACACCTTC. The rearrangement links TRBV29-1 to TRBJ1-2; 7 nucleotides line up with TRBD1. V shed 4 bases, J shed 3 bases, and the junction held 2 bases outside the gene matches. The CDR3 is made up of 12 amino acids. CDR1 and CDR2 (germline): SQVTM, ANQGSEA. Full variable domain (remainder filled in from reference TRBV29-1 and TRBJ1-2): SAVISQKPSRDICQRGTSLTIQCQVDSQVTMMFWYRQQPGQSLTLIATANQGSEATYESGFVIDKFPISRPNLTFSTLTVSNMSPEDSSIYLCSVVGQDYGYTFGSGTRLTVV.